These 14 T cell receptor beta chains originate from one sample sequenced in a study of T cell changes during pregnancy in multiple sclerosis. The table came from immunoSEQ multiplex PCR; TCRdb's copy has only in-frame clones and leaves some out. The table includes roughly 41,000 clones, 90% to 95% detected once. Here the sequenced sample was CD8+ T cells from peripheral blood mononuclear cells, taken in the third trimester of pregnancy. The receptors here all came from a female donor with multiple sclerosis, enrolled in a pregnancy study.

This clone is labeled as medium-sized (0.01 to 0.1%). The V gene is TRBV19, the J gene TRBJ1-2; D remains unclear. V shed 4 bases and J shed 5 bases, with 11 bases lying between them. The CDR3 spans 13 residues. CDR1 and CDR2 (germline): LNHDA, SQIVND (reference sequence). The CDR3 DNA reads as TGTGCCAGTAGTAGTGGTGAGATATATGGCTACACCTTC. Translated: CASSSGEIYGYTF.

The chain is built from TRBV30 and TRBJ1-1, with a tentative D call TRBD1 (6 bases). Trimming stripped 1 base from V and 4 bases from J, with 13 bases between. The CDR3 is 14 residues long. Germline values: CDR1 GTSNPN, CDR2 SVGIG (reference sequence). CDR3 coding DNA: TGTGCCTGGAGTGGGGCCGGGGGGGCCACTGAAGCTTTCTTT. Its protein product is CAWSGAGGATEAFF.

CDR3 bases: TGTGCCAGCAGTTCCGGGAACGCGGGCAATGAGCAGTTCTTC. It is translated as CASSSGNAGNEQFF. The gene calls are TRBV27 and TRBJ2-1; D is perhaps TRBD2 (5 bases). V lost 4 bases, J lost 6 bases, and 13 bases lay in between. CDR1 and CDR2 (germline): MNHEY, SMNVEV (reference sequence). This CDR3 spans 14 amino acids.

The rearrangement links TRBV5-4 to TRBJ2-3; 7 positions match TRBD2. CDR3 length equals 16 residues. Germline CDR1 reads SGHNT; CDR2 reads YYREEE (reference sequence). The J segment lost 3 bases and the V segment lost 0 bases, leaving 7 bases of the junction unmatched. The CDR3 DNA is TGTGCCAGCAGCTTGGCTTTGAGCGGGAAAACAGATACGCAGTATTTT. This encodes CASSLALSGKTDTQYF. Based on the CDR3 plus reference TRBV5-4 and TRBJ2-3, the full variable domain is ETGVTQSPTHLIKTRGQQVTLRCSSQSGHNTVSWYQQALGQGPQFIFQYYREEENGRGNFPPRFSGLQFPNYSSELNVNALELDDSALYLCASSLALSGKTDTQYFGPGTRLTVL.

The chain couples TRBV6-5 to TRBJ2-7, with TRBD1 matching over 9 bases. J lost 1 base, V lost 2 bases, and 6 bases had no gene match. The germline V gene has CDR1 MNHEY and CDR2 SVGAGI. The CDR3 extends over 16 amino acids. CDR3 coding DNA: TGTGCCAGCAGTTACCTCCCGGGACAGGGTTCCTACGAGCAGTACTTC. Translation gives CASSYLPGQGSYEQYF.

The chain links TRBV28 to TRBJ1-1; D is uncertain. The CDR3 has 16 amino acids. Germline lookup yields CDR1 MDHEN and CDR2 SYDVKM. The V end was cut by 3 bases, the J end by 2 bases, with 16 bases between. The CDR3 DNA is TGTGCCAGCAGTTTTTTTCTTCGGGGATTTAACACTGAAGCTTTCTTT. Its protein is CASSFFLRGFNTEAFF.

The V gene is TRBV2, the J gene TRBJ2-3, with a possible D match to TRBD2 (5 bases). V lost 3 bases and J 0 bases, leaving 13 bases between the germline ends. The CDR3 sequence is 16 residues long. Germline V CDR1 and CDR2: SNHLY, FYNNEI. CDR3 in amino acids: CASSEFLAASTDTQYF. The CDR3, as DNA: TGTGCCAGCAGTGAGTTCCTAGCTGCTAGCACAGATACGCAGTATTTT.

The J gene is TRBJ1-1, the V gene TRBV6-6, with a weak D call TRBD1 (6 bases). The CDR3 spans 14 residues. Germline V CDR1 and CDR2: MNHNY, SVGAGI (reference sequence). V was cut by 0 bases and J by 5 bases, with 10 bases left in between. CDR3 in amino acids: CASSYSQGATEAFF. CDR3 nucleotides: TGTGCCAGCAGTTACTCACAGGGTGCGACTGAAGCTTTCTTT.

The rearrangement links TRBV7-9 to TRBJ2-1; D perhaps matches TRBD2 (5 bases). The CDR3 has 13 residues. V lost 4 bases to trimming and J lost 5 bases, with 9 bases between them. Germline CDR1 is SEHNR and CDR2 is FQNEAQ (reference sequence). The CDR3 sequence is CASSYTGDNEQFF. CDR3 DNA sequence: TGTGCCAGCAGCTATACCGGGGACAATGAGCAGTTCTTC.

This chain links TRBV29-1 with TRBJ1-1; D unclear. There are 11 residues in the CDR3. Germline assignment: CDR1 SQVTM and CDR2 ANQGSEA. Trimming removed 6 bases at V and 0 bases at J, with 5 bases between. CDR3 DNA: TGCAGCGTGACTCTGAACACTGAAGCTTTCTTT. This sequence encodes CSVTLNTEAFF.

The chain combines TRBV27 with TRBJ2-5, with 10 bases identical to TRBD2. The junction had 6 bases not matched to a gene; V was cut back by 5 bases and J by 0 bases. The germline V gene has CDR1 MNHEY and CDR2 SMNVEV (reference sequence). The CDR3 has 16 amino acids. The CDR3 loop is CASSPRLAGDQETQYF. The CDR3 DNA sequence: TGTGCCAGCAGTCCCCGGCTAGCGGGGGACCAAGAGACCCAGTACTTC.

This clone was detected a few times. The J gene is TRBJ2-1, the V gene TRBV6-4; possible D gene TRBD2, 6 bases. V dropped 0 bases and J dropped 7 bases, with 10 bases sitting between them. The CDR3 consists of 14 residues. Per the germline V gene, CDR1 is MRHNA and CDR2 is SNTAGT. CDR3 in DNA: TGTGCCAGCAGTGACTCGAGCGGAGGGAATGAGCAGTTCTTC. Its translation: CASSDSSGGNEQFF.

This clone has only one observation. One end of the junction is discordant with germline, which a read error may explain. The V call is TRBV7-7, the J call TRBJ2-3, with 11 bases lining up with TRBD2. The CDR3 is 15 amino acids. Germline CDR1 reads SSHAT; CDR2 reads FNYEAQ (reference sequence). This CDR3 is CASSRLAGPTDTQYF. The DNA of the CDR3 is TGTGCTAGCAGTAGACTAGCGGGACCCACAGATACGCAGTATTTT.

The rearrangement uses TRBV7-3 and TRBJ2-7, with D possibly being TRBD1 (6 bases). The CDR3 extends over 13 amino acids. The germline V gene encodes CDR1 SGHTA and CDR2 FQGTGA. Trimming shortened V by 5 bases and J by 5 bases, and 13 bases separated the two germline ends. Written as DNA, the CDR3 is TGTGCCAGCAGCACTGGACAGTTGAACGAGCAGTACTTC. Its translation: CASSTGQLNEQYF. The full variable domain, rest sourced from reference TRBV7-3 and TRBJ2-7, is GAGVSQTPSNKVTEKGKYVELRCDPISGHTALYWYRQSLGQGPEFLIYFQGTGAADDSGLPNDRFFAVRPEGSVSTLKIQRTERGDSAVYLCASSTGQLNEQYFGPGTRLTVT.